This entry is about one T cell receptor beta chain. These data originate in a study of blood T cell repertoires in COVID-19. Sequencing was performed with immunoSEQ multiplex PCR; in TCRdb, only in-frame clones are kept and a portion is missing. The table records 200,000 to 300,000 clones, 70% to 90% of them present only once. V lost 3 bases, J lost 6 bases, and 12 bases lay in between. The CDR3 spans 13 residues. Per germline, CDR1 SGHRS and CDR2 YFSETQ. The receptor was derived from a man between 50 and 59 years old with acute or convalescent COVID-19. The material sequenced was peripheral blood. The chain uses TRBV5-1 and TRBJ1-2, with D possibly being TRBD1 (5 bases). CDR3 DNA: TGCGCCAGCAGCTGGACATCGGGTAATGGCTACACCTTC. Its protein is CASSWTSGNGYTF.